These T cell receptor beta chains were read from a single sample in a study of cytomegalovirus exposure and HLA in healthy donors. Clones were read by immunoSEQ multiplex PCR, and TCRdb kept only the in-frame ones, dropping some. The sample includes under 200,000 clones, over 85% of them seen just once. What was sequenced was PBMCs. These receptors all stem from a woman between 18 and 30 years old in good health and CMV-seropositive. Each CDR3 is given without its conserved first and last residue. Fields, in order: V gene, J gene, CDR3 protein.

>TRBV7-2|TRBJ2-5
ASSLGREGETQY
>TRBV11-3|TRBJ2-3
ASSHSGPQY
>TRBV7-3|TRBJ1-2
ASSLGQDYGYT
>TRBV19|TRBJ1-5
ASSQGIRPQH
>TRBV6-5|TRBJ1-5
ASSSVLGGNQPQH
>TRBV4-2|TRBJ2-1
ASSQPLDNEQF
>TRBV6-5|TRBJ1-1
ASSYYQGANTEAF
>TRBV9|TRBJ2-7
ASSPRTSSHEQY
>TRBV30|TRBJ2-2
AGRRGGYTGELF
>TRBV18|TRBJ1-1
ASSPSTGQGSWNTEAF
>TRBV7-6|TRBJ2-3
ASSLAAGEADTQY
>TRBV28|TRBJ2-1
ASGSGREQF
>TRBV5-1|TRBJ2-5
ASSRAGLQETQY
>TRBV5-5|TRBJ2-7
ASSIGGTQFEQY
>TRBV11-2|TRBJ1-1
ASSPGTVEAF
>TRBV4-1|TRBJ1-1
ASSQGARGQLNTEAF
>TRBV19|TRBJ1-4
ASSILRGNEKLF
>TRBV14|TRBJ2-1
ASRTRGRDEQF
>TRBV9|TRBJ2-4
ASSVGTGQNIQY
>TRBV19|TRBJ2-7
ASSISLAAEQY
>TRBV5-1|TRBJ1-2
ASSLVDTEHGYT
>TRBV9|TRBJ2-1
ASSVSDTNNEQF
>TRBV18|TRBJ2-7
ASSSRGGQGAYEQY
>TRBV15|TRBJ2-1
ATSRETGGRNNEQF
>TRBV10-1|TRBJ2-3
ASRARGTDTQY
>TRBV7-9|TRBJ2-5
ASSLSGGVGTQY
>TRBV19|TRBJ1-5
ASSIVQAAYSNQPQH
>TRBV7-2|TRBJ2-1
ASSPTSGRVNEQF
>TRBV4-3|TRBJ2-1
ASSLGLAGDYNEQF
>TRBV6-1|TRBJ2-2
ASSGTSGSTGELF
>TRBV29-1|TRBJ2-7
SVGVAGGTYEQY
>TRBV2|TRBJ1-5
ASSATGGVGNQPQH
>TRBV11-2|TRBJ1-5
ASSLDSVQPQH
>TRBV28|TRBJ2-5
ASSLGDGQETQY
>TRBV2|TRBJ1-2
ASSGQGPGYT
>TRBV4-1|TRBJ1-2
ASSRGYGAGQGPDGYT
>TRBV9|TRBJ2-1
ASSARPGRNEQF
>TRBV6-1|TRBJ2-2
ASSTGTATTGELF
>TRBV27|TRBJ2-7
ATKVGGGQSYEQY
>TRBV30|TRBJ2-2
AWSVAIAGSTGELF
>TRBV7-3|TRBJ1-1
ASGESINTEAF
>TRBV6-8|TRBJ1-1
ASTRGGANTEAF